The 22 T cell receptor beta chains given below trace back to one sample, sequenced in a study of CD8 T cells in Susac syndrome (dated by TCRdb to about 2019). Library prep was done by the immunoSEQ multiplex PCR assay. RNA was extracted using the RNeasy kit, and about 0.5 to 1 ug of the RNA was reverse transcribed with random hexamers. Starting from the raw public reads, TCRdb applied fastp trimming at Q25, assembled clones with MiXCR and retained in-frame beta chains. Rows are unified per CDR3 protein, each entry keeping the most common DNA and genes. The sample table shows 75,000 to 80,000 distinct CDR3 sequences, and 94% are seen once. In total, the top ten clones hold 0.52% of the sample. The material sequenced was CD8+ T cells from PBMCs. These receptors were collected from a human donor with Susac syndrome.

The CDR3 DNA is TGTGCCAGCAGAACCCCTACTAGCGGGGGGTACAATGAGCAGTTCTTC. It is translated as CASRTPTSGGYNEQFF. This chain connects TRBV2 to TRBJ2-1; TRBD2 matches at 12 bases. Germline CDR1 SNHLY, CDR2 FYNNEI. J lost 4 bases, V lost 6 bases, and 7 bases had no gene match. The CDR3 spans 16 residues.

This chain uses TRBV9 with TRBJ1-5; 9 bases line up with TRBD1. This CDR3 has 15 residues. V dropped 3 bases and J dropped 5; count of bases not matched to a gene: 6. CDR1 is SGDLS and CDR2 is YYNGEE in the germline V gene. The CDR3 bases are TGTGCCAGCAGCGGCTTGGGGGACAGGGATCAGCCCCAGCATTTT. It translates to CASSGLGDRDQPQHF.

This chain uses TRBV30 with TRBJ2-7, with D possibly TRBD1 on 6 matching bases. Per the germline V gene, CDR1 is GTSNPN and CDR2 is SVGIG (reference sequence). CDR3 length equals 11 residues. The germline V and J ends were trimmed by 4 bases and 4 bases, with 8 bases remaining between them. The CDR3 region is CAWNTGYEQYF. CDR3 DNA: TGTGCCTGGAACACAGGGTACGAGCAGTACTTC.

The chain recombines TRBV7-8 with TRBJ2-3; D is undetermined. Germline V lookup: CDR1 SGHVS, CDR2 FQNEAQ. This CDR3 spans 14 amino acids. V gave up 5 bases and J gave up 0 bases, with 9 bases separating them. CDR3 in amino acids: CASSPTPSTDTQYF. CDR3 sequence (DNA): TGTGCCAGCAGCCCGACACCTAGCACAGATACGCAGTATTTT.

J is TRBJ1-1 and V is TRBV6-5; D call uncertain. V shed 8 bases and J shed 1 base, with 11 bases lying between them. CDR1 and CDR2 from the germline V gene are MNHEY and SVGAGI. This CDR3 contains 13 residues. CDR3 amino acids: CASGLIKNTEAFF. CDR3 bases: TGTGCCAGCGGCTTGATAAAGAACACTGAAGCTTTCTTT.

V and J are TRBV15 and TRBJ1-6; D remains ambiguous. The CDR3 spans 13 residues. With 5 bases removed from V and 7 bases from J, the gap between germline ends came to 9 bases. Germline V gene sequence: CDR1 LNHNV, CDR2 YYDKDF (reference sequence). The CDR3 spells CATSSAGNSPLHF. CDR3 bases: TGTGCCACCAGCTCCGCTGGGAATTCACCCCTCCACTTT.

The V gene is TRBV19, the J gene TRBJ1-1, with TRBD1 matching over 8 bases. The length of the CDR3 is 12 residues. After removal of 7 bases from V and 5 bases from J, the junction contained 3 bases not matched to a gene. Germline lookup yields CDR1 LNHDA and CDR2 SQIVND (reference sequence). DNA for the CDR3: TGTGCCAGTACCCAGGGGGCGACTGAAGCTTTCTTT. Amino acid sequence: CASTQGATEAFF.

This sequence joins TRBV20-1 and TRBJ2-5, with 12 bases lining up with TRBD2. The V gene's germline CDR1 is DFQATT and CDR2 SNEGSKA (reference sequence). This CDR3 spans 18 amino acids. Trimming cost V 3 bases and J 2 bases; bases outside gene matches: 13. CDR3 protein: CSARDYETSGGSQETQYF. The CDR3 DNA is TGCAGTGCTAGGGACTACGAGACTAGCGGGGGATCTCAAGAGACCCAGTACTTC.

The chain has TRBV28 and TRBJ2-7; 7 bases map to TRBD1. The germline gives CDR1 MDHEN, CDR2 SYDVKM. V trimming: 2 bases; J trimming: 5 bases; junction bases outside the gene matches: 6. The CDR3 is 14 residues long. The CDR3 protein is CASSLNRQGDEQYF. CDR3 DNA: TGTGCCAGCAGTTTAAACCGACAGGGCGACGAGCAGTACTTC. Filled out from reference TRBV28 and TRBJ2-7, the complete variable domain reads DVKVTQSSRYLVKRTGEKVFLECVQDMDHENMFWYRQDPGLGLRLIYFSYDVKMKEKGDIPEGYSVSREKKERFSLILESASTNQTSMYLCASSLNRQGDEQYFGPGTRLTVT.

The chain uses TRBV30 and TRBJ2-1; possibly TRBD1 or TRBD2 for D (6 bases each). The CDR3 runs 13 residues. The V end was cut by 0 bases, the J end by 6 bases, with 9 bases between. Germline CDR1 and CDR2: GTSNPN and SVGIG (reference sequence). CDR3 protein: CAWSVGGGNEQFF. The CDR3 nucleotides are TGTGCCTGGAGTGTAGGGGGAGGCAATGAGCAGTTCTTC.

The chain couples TRBV6-6 to TRBJ2-7; a weak D match, TRBD1 (6 bases). This CDR3 has 13 amino acids. V was pared by 7 bases and J by 3 bases, with 13 bases between. CDR1 is MNHNY and CDR2 is SVGAGI in the germline V gene (reference sequence). Written as DNA, the CDR3 is TGTGCCAGCATCCAAAGCAGGGGCTACGAGCAGTACTTC. Translation: CASIQSRGYEQYF.

The gene calls are TRBV27 and TRBJ1-5, with D unclear. Trimming shortened V by 8 bases and J by 2 bases, and 10 bases separated the two germline ends. The CDR3 runs 13 residues. Germline-derived CDR1 and CDR2 are MNHEY and SMNVEV (reference sequence). CDR3 amino acids: CASGWLGNQPQHF. The CDR3 coding sequence is TGTGCCAGCGGTTGGTTAGGCAATCAGCCCCAGCATTTT.

The V gene is TRBV2, the J gene TRBJ1-5; D call uncertain. Germline lookup yields CDR1 SNHLY and CDR2 FYNNEI. There are 15 residues in the CDR3. V was clipped by 1 base and J by 5 bases, with 12 bases between them. CDR3 sequence (DNA): TGTGCCAGCAGTGAAGATCGTGGAGTCCATCAGCCCCAGCATTTT. It yields the protein CASSEDRGVHQPQHF.

The V gene is TRBV29-1, the J gene TRBJ2-5; a weak D match, TRBD2 (5 bases). Looked up from germline, CDR1 is SQVTM and CDR2 is ANQGSEA. V lost 6 bases, J lost 0 bases, and 17 bases lay in between. The CDR3 has 15 residues. CDR3 DNA: TGCAGCGTCCAGCGGTCAGAAAGGTACCAAGAGACCCAGTACTTC. Translated: CSVQRSERYQETQYF.

This clonotype was seen once. J is TRBJ1-1 and V is TRBV4-1; the D gene is possibly TRBD1 (5 bases). The V gene lost 5 bases and the J gene lost 4 bases, with 14 bases spanning the gap. Looked up from germline, CDR1 is MGHRA and CDR2 is YSYEKL. The CDR3 has 14 amino acids. The CDR3 DNA follows: TGCGCCAGCAGCTGGACAACGGGCCGCACTGAAGCTTTCTTT. This encodes CASSWTTGRTEAFF.

The gene calls are TRBV10-3 and TRBJ1-4, with D perhaps matching TRBD1 (6 bases). Between the trimmed V and J ends, which lost 7 bases and 0 bases, there was a span of 21 bases. This CDR3 is built from 18 residues. The germline V gene has CDR1 ENHRY and CDR2 SYGVKD. The CDR3 spells CAITRRGKGGATNEKLFF. Here the CDR3 DNA reads TGTGCCATCACCCGTAGGGGGAAAGGGGGTGCAACTAATGAAAAACTGTTTTTT.

The V call is TRBV4-3, the J call TRBJ1-6; D ambiguous. Germline CDR1 and CDR2: LGHNA and YSLEER. The CDR3 length is 15 residues. The germline V and J ends were trimmed by 0 bases and 14 bases, with 17 bases remaining between them. CDR3 loop: CASSQDYGFMDSLHF. Written as DNA, the CDR3 is TGCGCCAGCAGCCAAGATTATGGGTTCATGGATTCCCTCCACTTT.

The V call is TRBV6-5, the J call TRBJ1-5, with D unresolved. The CDR3 has 15 residues. With 0 bases removed from V and 0 bases from J, the gap between germline ends came to 6 bases. Germline CDR1 reads MNHEY; CDR2 reads SVGAGI. CDR3 residues: CASSYSIGSNQPQHF. As DNA, the CDR3 is TGTGCCAGCAGTTACTCGATAGGTAGCAATCAGCCCCAGCATTTT.

CDR3 nucleotides: TGTGCCAGCAGTTTTCTGGGGATCGCAGATACGCAGTATTTT. Protein sequence: CASSFLGIADTQYF. The chain links TRBV12-3 or TRBV12-4 to TRBJ2-3; D is unclear. The CDR3 extends over 14 amino acids. Trimming stripped 3 bases from V and 4 bases from J, with 11 bases between.

J is TRBJ2-7 and V is TRBV19, with 8 bases lining up with TRBD1. J was trimmed by 4 bases and V by 4 bases; bases with no gene match: 6. Germline assignment: CDR1 LNHDA and CDR2 SQIVND (reference sequence). CDR3 size: 14 residues. CDR3 coding DNA: TGTGCCAGTAGTAACTGGGACAGGTGGTACGAGCAGTACTTC. As protein: CASSNWDRWYEQYF. Full variable domain (rest looked up from reference TRBV19 and TRBJ2-7): DGGITQSPKYLFRKEGQNVTLSCEQNLNHDAMYWYRQDPGQGLRLIYYSQIVNDFQKGDIAEGYSVSREKKESFPLTVTSAQKNPTAFYLCASSNWDRWYEQYFGPGTRLTVT.

The chain carries TRBV7-9 and TRBJ2-5; the D gene is possibly TRBD2 (5 bases). Germline V gene data show CDR1 as SEHNR and CDR2 as FQNEAQ (reference sequence). The CDR3 is 13 amino acids. The V end was cut by 1 base, the J end by 3 bases, with 6 bases between. CDR3 amino acids: CASSLGGEETQYF. DNA for the CDR3: TGTGCCAGCAGCTTAGGGGGAGAAGAGACCCAGTACTTC.

V is TRBV29-1 and J is TRBJ2-7; TRBD2 matches 9 bases. Looked up from germline, CDR1 is SQVTM and CDR2 is ANQGSEA. V shed 7 bases, J shed 6 bases, and the junction held 13 bases outside the gene matches. The CDR3 extends over 14 amino acids. CDR3 protein: CSADGAGGPSEQYF. DNA of the CDR3: TGCAGCGCGGACGGGGCGGGGGGGCCGAGCGAGCAGTACTTC.